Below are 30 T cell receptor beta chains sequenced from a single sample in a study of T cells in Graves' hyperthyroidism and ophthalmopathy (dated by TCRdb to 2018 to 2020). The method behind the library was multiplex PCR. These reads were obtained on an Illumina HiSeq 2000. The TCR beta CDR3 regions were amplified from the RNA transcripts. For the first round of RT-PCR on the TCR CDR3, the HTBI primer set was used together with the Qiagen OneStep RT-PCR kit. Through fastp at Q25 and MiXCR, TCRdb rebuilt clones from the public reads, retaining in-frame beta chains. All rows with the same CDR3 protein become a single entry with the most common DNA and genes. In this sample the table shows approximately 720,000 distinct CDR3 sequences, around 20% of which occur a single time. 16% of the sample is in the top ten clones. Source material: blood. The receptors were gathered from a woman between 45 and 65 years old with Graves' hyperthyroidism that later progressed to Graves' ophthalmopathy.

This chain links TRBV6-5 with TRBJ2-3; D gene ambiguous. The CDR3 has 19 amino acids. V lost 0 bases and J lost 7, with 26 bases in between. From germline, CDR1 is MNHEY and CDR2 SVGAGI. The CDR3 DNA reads TGTGCCAGCAGTTACTCGGTCTCCTTAGGCTGCCCAAGTGGATATACGCAGTATTTT. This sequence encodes CASSYSVSLGCPSGYTQYF.

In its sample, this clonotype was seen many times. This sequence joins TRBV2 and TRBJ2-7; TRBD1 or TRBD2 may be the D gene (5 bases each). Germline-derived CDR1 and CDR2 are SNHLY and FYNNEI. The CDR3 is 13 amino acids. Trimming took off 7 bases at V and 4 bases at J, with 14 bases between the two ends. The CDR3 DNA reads TGTGCCAGCATCGTGGGGGAATGGTACGAGCAGTACTTC. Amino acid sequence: CASIVGEWYEQYF.

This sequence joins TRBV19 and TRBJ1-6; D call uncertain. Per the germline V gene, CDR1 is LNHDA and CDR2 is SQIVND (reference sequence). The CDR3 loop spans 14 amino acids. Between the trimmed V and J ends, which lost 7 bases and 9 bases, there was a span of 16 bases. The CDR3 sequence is CASTLSTMGSPLHF. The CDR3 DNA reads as TGTGCCAGTACTCTATCCACCATGGGTTCACCCCTCCACTTT.

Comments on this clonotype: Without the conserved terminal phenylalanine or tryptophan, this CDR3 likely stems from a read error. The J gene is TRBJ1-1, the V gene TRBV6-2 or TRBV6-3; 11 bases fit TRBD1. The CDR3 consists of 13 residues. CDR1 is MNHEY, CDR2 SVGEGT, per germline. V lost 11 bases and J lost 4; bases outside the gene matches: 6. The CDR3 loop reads CASRTGGFTEAFS. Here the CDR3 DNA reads TGTGCCTCACGGACAGGGGGCTTCACTGAAGCTTTCTCT.

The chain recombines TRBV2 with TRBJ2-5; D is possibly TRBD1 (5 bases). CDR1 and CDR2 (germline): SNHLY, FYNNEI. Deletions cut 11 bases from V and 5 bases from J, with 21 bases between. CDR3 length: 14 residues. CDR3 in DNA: TGTGCCGGCTCTTACGTGGTATCAGGGGAGACCCAGTACTTC. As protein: CAGSYVVSGETQYF.

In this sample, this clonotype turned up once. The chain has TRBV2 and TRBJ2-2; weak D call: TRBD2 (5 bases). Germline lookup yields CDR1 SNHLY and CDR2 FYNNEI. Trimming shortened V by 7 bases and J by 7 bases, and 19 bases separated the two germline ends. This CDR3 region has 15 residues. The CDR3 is CASTSLGLEGGELFF. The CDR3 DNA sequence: TGTGCCAGCACTTCACTAGGGTTGGAAGGCGGGGAGCTGTTTTTT.

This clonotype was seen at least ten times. The CDR3 coding sequence is TGTGCCAGCAGTGGACAGGGGGCGCTTCCCGTCAGATCTGAAGCTTTCTTT. Encoded protein: CASSGQGALPVRSEAFF. J is TRBJ1-1 and V is TRBV6-1; the match to TRBD1 covers 10 bases. J lost 6 bases, V lost 4 bases, and 14 bases had no gene match. The V gene's germline CDR1 is MNHNS and CDR2 SASEGT. There are 17 residues in the CDR3.

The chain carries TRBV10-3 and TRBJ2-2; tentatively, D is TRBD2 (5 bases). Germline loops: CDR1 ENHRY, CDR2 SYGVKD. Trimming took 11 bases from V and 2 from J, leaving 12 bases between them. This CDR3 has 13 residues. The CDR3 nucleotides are TGTGCCTCGAACGACTATAACACCGGGGAGCTGTTTTTT. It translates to CASNDYNTGELFF.

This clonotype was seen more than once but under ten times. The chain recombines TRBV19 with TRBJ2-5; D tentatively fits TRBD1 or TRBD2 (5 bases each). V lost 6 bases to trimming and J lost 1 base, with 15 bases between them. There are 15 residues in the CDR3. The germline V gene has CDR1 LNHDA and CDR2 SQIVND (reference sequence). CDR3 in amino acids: CASRGFGTPQETQYF. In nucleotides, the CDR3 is TGTGCCAGTAGAGGGTTTGGGACGCCCCAAGAGACCCAGTACTTC.

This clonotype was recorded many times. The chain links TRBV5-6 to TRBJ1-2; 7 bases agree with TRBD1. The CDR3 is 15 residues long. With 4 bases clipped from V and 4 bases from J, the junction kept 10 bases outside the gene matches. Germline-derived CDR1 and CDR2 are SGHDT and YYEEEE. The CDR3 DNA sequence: TGTGCCAGCAGCCTGGGACAGTCCCTCTCCTATGGCTACACCTTC. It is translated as CASSLGQSLSYGYTF. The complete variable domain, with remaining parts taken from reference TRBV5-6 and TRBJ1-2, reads DAGVTQSPTHLIKTRGQQVTLRCSPKSGHDTVSWYQQALGQGPQFIFQYYEEEERQRGNFPDRFSGHQFPNYSSELNVNALLLGDSALYLCASSLGQSLSYGYTFGSGTRLTVV.

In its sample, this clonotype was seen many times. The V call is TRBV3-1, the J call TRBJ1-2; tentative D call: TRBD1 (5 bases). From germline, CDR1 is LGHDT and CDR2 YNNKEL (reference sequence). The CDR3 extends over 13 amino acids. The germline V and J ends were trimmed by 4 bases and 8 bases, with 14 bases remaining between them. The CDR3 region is CASSLGEPIGYTF. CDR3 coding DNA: TGTGCCAGCAGCCTGGGGGAGCCGATCGGCTACACCTTC. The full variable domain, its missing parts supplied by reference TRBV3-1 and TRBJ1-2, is DTAVSQTPKYLVTQMGNDKSIKCEQNLGHDTMYWYKQDSKKFLKIMFSYNNKELIINETVPNRFSPKSPDKAHLNLHINSLELGDSAVYFCASSLGEPIGYTFGSGTRLTVV.

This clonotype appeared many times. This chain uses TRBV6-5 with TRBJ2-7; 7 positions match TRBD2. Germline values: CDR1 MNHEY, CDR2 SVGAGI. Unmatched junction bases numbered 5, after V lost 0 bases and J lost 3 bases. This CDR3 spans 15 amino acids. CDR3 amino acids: CASSYSVGLDYEQYF. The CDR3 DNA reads TGTGCCAGCAGTTACTCGGTTGGACTAGACTACGAGCAGTACTTC.

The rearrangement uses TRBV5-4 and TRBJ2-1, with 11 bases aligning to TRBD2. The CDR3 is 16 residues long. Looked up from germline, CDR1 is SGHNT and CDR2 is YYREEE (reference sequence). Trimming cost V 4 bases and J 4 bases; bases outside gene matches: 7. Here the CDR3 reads CASSHSGGAGYNEQFF. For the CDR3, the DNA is TGTGCCAGCAGCCATAGCGGGGGGGCCGGTTACAATGAGCAGTTCTTC.

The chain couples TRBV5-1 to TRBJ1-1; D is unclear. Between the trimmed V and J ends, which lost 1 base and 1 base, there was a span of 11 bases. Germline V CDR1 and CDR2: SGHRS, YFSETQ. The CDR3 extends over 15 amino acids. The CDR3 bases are TGCGCCAGCAGCTTGCTAACTGGCCGGAACACTGAAGCTTTCTTT. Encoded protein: CASSLLTGRNTEAFF.

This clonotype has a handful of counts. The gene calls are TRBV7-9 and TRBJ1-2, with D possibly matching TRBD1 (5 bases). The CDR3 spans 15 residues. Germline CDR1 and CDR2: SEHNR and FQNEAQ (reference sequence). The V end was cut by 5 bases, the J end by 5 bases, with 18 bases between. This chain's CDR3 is CASSIDLDTLYGYTF. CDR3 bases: TGTGCCAGCAGCATAGATTTGGACACCCTATATGGCTACACCTTC.

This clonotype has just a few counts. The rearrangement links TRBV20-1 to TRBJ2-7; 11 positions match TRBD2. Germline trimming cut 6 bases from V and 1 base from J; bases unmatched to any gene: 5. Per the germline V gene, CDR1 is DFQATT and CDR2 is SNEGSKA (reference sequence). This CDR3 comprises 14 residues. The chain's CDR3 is CSAETSGVSYEQYF. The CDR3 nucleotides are TGCAGTGCCGAGACTAGCGGGGTTTCCTACGAGCAGTACTTC.

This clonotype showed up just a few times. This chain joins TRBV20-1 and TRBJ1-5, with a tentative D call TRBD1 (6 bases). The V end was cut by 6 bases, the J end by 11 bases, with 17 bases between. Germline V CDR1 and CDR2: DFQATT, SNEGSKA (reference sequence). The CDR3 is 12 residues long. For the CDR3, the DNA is TGCAGTGCAAGGCGGATGGGGGGCACCCAGCATTTT. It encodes CSARRMGGTQHF.

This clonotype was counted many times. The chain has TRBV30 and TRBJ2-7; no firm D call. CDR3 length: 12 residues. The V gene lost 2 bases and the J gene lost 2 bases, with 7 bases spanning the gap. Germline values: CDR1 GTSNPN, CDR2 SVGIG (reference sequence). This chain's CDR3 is CAWSQGTYEQYF. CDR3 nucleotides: TGTGCCTGGAGTCAAGGGACCTACGAGCAGTACTTC.

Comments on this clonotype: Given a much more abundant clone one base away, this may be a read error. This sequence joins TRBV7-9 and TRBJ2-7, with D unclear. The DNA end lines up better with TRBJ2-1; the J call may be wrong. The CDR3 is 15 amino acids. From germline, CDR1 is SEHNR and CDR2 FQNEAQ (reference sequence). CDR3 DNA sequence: TGTGCCAGCAGCCCCACTATCATGGATGCCTACGAGCAGTTCTTC. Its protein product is CASSPTIMDAYEQFF.

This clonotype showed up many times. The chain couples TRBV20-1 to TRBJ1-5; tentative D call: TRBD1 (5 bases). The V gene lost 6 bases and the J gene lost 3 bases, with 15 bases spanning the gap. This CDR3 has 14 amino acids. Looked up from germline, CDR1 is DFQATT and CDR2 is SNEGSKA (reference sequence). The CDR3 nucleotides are TGCAGTGCGCACGGTGACAGAGACAATCAGCCCCAGCATTTT. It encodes CSAHGDRDNQPQHF.

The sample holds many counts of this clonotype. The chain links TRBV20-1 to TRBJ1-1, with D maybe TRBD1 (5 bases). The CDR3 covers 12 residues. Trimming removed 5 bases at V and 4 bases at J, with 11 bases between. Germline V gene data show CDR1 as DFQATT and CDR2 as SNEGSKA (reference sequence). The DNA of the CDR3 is TGCAGTGCTTTCGAGGGGCTCACTGAAGCTTTCTTT. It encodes CSAFEGLTEAFF.

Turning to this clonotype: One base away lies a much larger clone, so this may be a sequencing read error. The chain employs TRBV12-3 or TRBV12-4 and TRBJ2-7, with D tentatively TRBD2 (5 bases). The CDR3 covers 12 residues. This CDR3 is CAGSSGGGEQYF. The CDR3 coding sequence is TGTGCCGGCAGTTCCGGTGGAGGCGAGCAGTACTTC.

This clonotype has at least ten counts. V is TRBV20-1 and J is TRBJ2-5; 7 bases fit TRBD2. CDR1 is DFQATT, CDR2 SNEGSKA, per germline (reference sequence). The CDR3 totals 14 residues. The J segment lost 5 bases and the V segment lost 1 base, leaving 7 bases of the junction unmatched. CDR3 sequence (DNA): TGCAGTGCTAGAGGGGGGGGGGGACTTGAGACCCAGTACTTC. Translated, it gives CSARGGGGLETQYF.

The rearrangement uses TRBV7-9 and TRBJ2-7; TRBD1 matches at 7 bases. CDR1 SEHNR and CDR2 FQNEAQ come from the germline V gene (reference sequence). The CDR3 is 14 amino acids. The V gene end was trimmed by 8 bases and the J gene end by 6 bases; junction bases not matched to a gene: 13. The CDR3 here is CASEVMVTGPEQYF. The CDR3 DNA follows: TGTGCCAGCGAGGTCATGGTGACAGGGCCCGAGCAGTACTTC.

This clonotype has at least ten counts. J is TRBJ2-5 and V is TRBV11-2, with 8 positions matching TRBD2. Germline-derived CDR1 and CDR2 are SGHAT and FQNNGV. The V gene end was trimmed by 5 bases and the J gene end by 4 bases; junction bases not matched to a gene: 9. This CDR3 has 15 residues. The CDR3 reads CASSPRGGIRETQYF. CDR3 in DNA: TGTGCCAGCAGCCCCCGCGGGGGGATAAGAGAGACCCAGTACTTC. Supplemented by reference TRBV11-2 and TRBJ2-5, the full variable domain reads EAGVAQSPRYKIIEKRQSVAFWCNPISGHATLYWYQQILGQGPKLLIQFQNNGVVDDSQLPKDRFSAERLKGVDSTLKIQPAKLEDSAVYLCASSPRGGIRETQYFGPGTRLLVL.

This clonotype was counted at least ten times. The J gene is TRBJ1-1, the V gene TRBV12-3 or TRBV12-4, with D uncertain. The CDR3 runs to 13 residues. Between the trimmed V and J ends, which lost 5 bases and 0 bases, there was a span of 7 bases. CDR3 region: CASSNSLNTEAFF. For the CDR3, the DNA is TGTGCCAGCAGTAACAGCCTGAACACTGAAGCTTTCTTT.

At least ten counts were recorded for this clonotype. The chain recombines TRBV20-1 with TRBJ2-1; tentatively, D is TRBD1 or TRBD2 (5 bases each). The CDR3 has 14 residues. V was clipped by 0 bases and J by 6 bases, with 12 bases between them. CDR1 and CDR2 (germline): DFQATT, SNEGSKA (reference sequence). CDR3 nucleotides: TGCAGTGCTAGAGATAGCGAGGGGCTCAATGAGCAGTTCTTC. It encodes CSARDSEGLNEQFF.

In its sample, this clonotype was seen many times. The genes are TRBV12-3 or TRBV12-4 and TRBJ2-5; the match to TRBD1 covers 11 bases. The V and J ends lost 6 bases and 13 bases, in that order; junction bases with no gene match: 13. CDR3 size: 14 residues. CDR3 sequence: CASSPSGTGGLGYF. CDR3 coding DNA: TGTGCCAGCAGCCCCTCCGGGACAGGGGGACTCGGGTACTTC.

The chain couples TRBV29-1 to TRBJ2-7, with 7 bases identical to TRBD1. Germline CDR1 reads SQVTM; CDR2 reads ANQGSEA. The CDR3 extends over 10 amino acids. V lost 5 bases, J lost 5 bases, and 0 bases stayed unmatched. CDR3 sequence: CSVTGDEQYF. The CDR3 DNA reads TGCAGCGTTACAGGGGACGAGCAGTACTTC.

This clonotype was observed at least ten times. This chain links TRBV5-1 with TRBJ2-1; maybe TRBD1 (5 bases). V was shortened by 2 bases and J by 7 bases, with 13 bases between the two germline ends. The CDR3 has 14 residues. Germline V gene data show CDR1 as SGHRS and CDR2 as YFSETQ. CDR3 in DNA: TGCGCCAGCAGCTTAATCGCCAGGGCAAATGAGCAGTTCTTC. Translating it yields CASSLIARANEQFF. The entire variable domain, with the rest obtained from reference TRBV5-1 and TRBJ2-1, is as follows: KAGVTQTPRYLIKTRGQQVTLSCSPISGHRSVSWYQQTPGQGLQFLFEYFSETQRNKGNFPGRFSGRQFSNSRSEMNVSTLELGDSALYLCASSLIARANEQFFGPGTRLTVL.